This T cell receptor beta chain is from a study of OX40 agonist ivuxolimab in advanced cancers. Study results and limitations: There was clonal expansion of CD4+ and CD8+ blood T cells by week 6 at 0.1 to 3.0 mg/kg.

About this clone: As yet, its antigen is unknown.

The CDR3 runs 15 residues. Germline V gene sequence: CDR1 MGHRA, CDR2 YSYEKL. V was pared by 0 bases and J by 3 bases, with 12 bases between. Assay: immunoSEQ multiplex PCR; the TCRdb copy retains only in-frame clones and omits some. The sample lists 20,000 to 30,000 clones, more than 75% seen once, with approximately 49% in the top ten. Blood sampling was done at baseline, cycle 4 day 1, and cycle 7 day 1. This chain uses TRBV4-1 with TRBJ2-7, with D tentatively TRBD2 (5 bases). The sequencing here drew on CD4+ or CD8+ T cells sorted from blood, taken in a trial of the OX40 agonist ivuxolimab. This receptor was obtained from an adult with an advanced solid tumor such as melanoma, head and neck, liver or kidney cancer. The CDR3 DNA reads TGCGCCAGCAGCCAAGAACGGCGCAGCGGCTACGAGCAGTACTTC. It translates to CASSQERRSGYEQYF.